Below, 29 T cell receptor beta chains from the same sample are listed, as sequenced in a study of blood T cell repertoires in COVID-19. Clones were sequenced by immunoSEQ multiplex PCR, and TCRdb holds only the in-frame ones, with some missing. The profile shows some 180,000 clones, about 84% of them singletons. The specimen was peripheral blood. Receptors originate from a human donor in a cohort sampled during active COVID-19.

This clone was picked up a small number of times. The chain employs TRBV12-5 and TRBJ1-3, with TRBD1 matching 7 bases. From germline, CDR1 is LGHNT and CDR2 FRNRAP. The CDR3 is 15 amino acids. The V and J ends lost 5 bases and 0 bases, in that order; junction bases with no gene match: 4. DNA of the CDR3: TGTGCTAGTGGTCCAGGACAGGACTCTGGAAACACCATATATTTT. This codes for CASGPGQDSGNTIYF.

The rearrangement uses TRBV6-5 and TRBJ2-1; 8 bases map to TRBD2. The CDR3 runs 15 residues. Per the germline V gene, CDR1 is MNHEY and CDR2 is SVGAGI. Trimming at V came to 10 bases and at J to 7 bases, leaving 15 bases not matched to a gene. This CDR3 reads CATHSRGGGWNEQFF. The CDR3 nucleotides read TGTGCCACCCACTCCAGGGGCGGGGGGTGGAATGAGCAGTTCTTC.

A word on this clone: The same CDR3 arises from other DNA sequences in this sample as well. The chain uses TRBV29-1 and TRBJ1-1; TRBD1 matches at 11 bases. This CDR3 spans 13 amino acids. V dropped 4 bases and J dropped 4; count of bases not matched to a gene: 2. Germline CDR1 and CDR2: SQVTM and ANQGSEA. The DNA of the CDR3 is TGCAGCGTTGGGGGACAGGGGGGCACTGAAGCTTTCTTT. Its protein product is CSVGGQGGTEAFF.

The rearrangement links TRBV5-1 to TRBJ2-1; 11 bases fit TRBD2. The CDR3 runs 16 residues. Germline V CDR1 and CDR2: SGHRS, YFSETQ. J was trimmed by 8 bases and V by 3 bases; bases with no gene match: 10. This chain's CDR3 is CASSWGILAGVDEQFF. For the CDR3, the DNA is TGCGCCAGCAGCTGGGGGATACTAGCGGGGGTCGATGAGCAGTTCTTC.

The CDR3 region is CASSLTSGGARNEQFF. The CDR3 bases are TGTGCCAGCAGCCTGACTAGCGGGGGGGCTCGTAATGAGCAGTTCTTC. The chain couples TRBV5-4 to TRBJ2-1; 14 bases line up with TRBD2. V gave up 4 bases and J gave up 7 bases; unmatched junction bases: 7. From germline, CDR1 is SGHNT and CDR2 YYREEE (reference sequence). The CDR3 sequence is 16 residues long.

The chain carries TRBV3-1 (or the pseudogene TRBV3-2) and TRBJ1-2; the D is unclear. This CDR3 spans 11 amino acids. The ends were cut back, 5 bases at V and 7 bases at J, with 8 bases in the middle. Germline V CDR1 and CDR2: LGHDT, YNNKEL (reference sequence). The CDR3 sequence: CASSGEGGYTF. CDR3 sequence (DNA): TGTGCCAGCAGCGGGGAGGGTGGCTACACCTTC.

V is TRBV6-6 and J is TRBJ1-1; D not certain. Germline V gives CDR1 MNHNY, CDR2 SVGAGI (reference sequence). The CDR3 is made up of 11 amino acids. V gave up 4 bases and J gave up 5 bases, with 5 bases separating them. CDR3 in amino acids: CASSSSTEAFF. The CDR3 DNA reads as TGTGCCAGCAGTTCCAGTACTGAAGCTTTCTTT.

The chain joins TRBV18 to TRBJ2-5; D is possibly TRBD2 (6 bases). CDR3 length: 14 residues. V lost 3 bases and J 3 bases, leaving 11 bases between the germline ends. Germline V gene lookup returns CDR1 KGHSH and CDR2 LQKENI. The CDR3 coding sequence is TGTGCCAGCTCACCGAAGGAGGGGAAAGAGACCCAGTACTTC. Translation: CASSPKEGKETQYF.

J is TRBJ2-5 and V is TRBV5-4; 8 nucleotides align to TRBD2. The CDR3 consists of 14 residues. Germline V lookup: CDR1 SGHNT, CDR2 YYREEE (reference sequence). After removal of 0 bases from V and 3 bases from J, the junction contained 1 base not matched to a gene. In DNA form, the CDR3 reads TGTGCCAGCAGCTTGGCCGGGAGGGAAGAGACCCAGTACTTC. Translation: CASSLAGREETQYF. Filled out from reference TRBV5-4 and TRBJ2-5, the complete variable domain reads ETGVTQSPTHLIKTRGQQVTLRCSSQSGHNTVSWYQQALGQGPQFIFQYYREEENGRGNFPPRFSGLQFPNYSSELNVNALELDDSALYLCASSLAGREETQYFGPGTRLLVL.

The rearrangement links TRBV2 to TRBJ2-7; D may be TRBD2 (6 bases). V shed 5 bases and J shed 2 bases, with 16 bases lying between them. Germline V CDR1 and CDR2: SNHLY, FYNNEI. CDR3 length equals 15 residues. DNA of the CDR3: TGTGCCAGCAGTCCCACTAGCCTCACCACCTACGAGCAGTACTTC. Amino acid sequence: CASSPTSLTTYEQYF.

This clone was detected only a few times. The V gene is TRBV4-2, the J gene TRBJ1-2; possibly TRBD1 for D (5 bases). Trimming took off 2 bases at V and 6 bases at J, with 13 bases between the two ends. The CDR3 runs to 14 residues. The germline V gene encodes CDR1 LGHNA and CDR2 YNFKEQ. CDR3 in amino acids: CASSQSGTDHGYTF. CDR3 bases: TGTGCCAGCAGCCAATCCGGGACTGATCATGGCTACACCTTC.

The V and J genes are TRBV2 and TRBJ1-1; 11 positions match TRBD1. This CDR3 is 18 amino acids long. Germline CDR1 SNHLY, CDR2 FYNNEI. Losses at the gene ends were 5 bases for V and 0 bases for J; bases not matched to a gene: 11. The CDR3 reads CASSWDRGATRMNTEAFF. CDR3 in DNA: TGTGCCAGCAGTTGGGACAGGGGGGCCACAAGGATGAACACTGAAGCTTTCTTT.

The chain joins TRBV7-8 to TRBJ2-2, with D unresolved. The CDR3 covers 11 residues. The V gene lost 4 bases and the J gene lost 5 bases, with 2 bases spanning the gap. Per germline, CDR1 SGHVS and CDR2 FQNEAQ. The CDR3 DNA reads TGTGCCAGCAGCTCGACCGGGGAGCTGTTTTTT. Translated, it gives CASSSTGELFF.

CDR3 sequence reads: CASSTQGARNIQYF. The CDR3 bases are TGTGCCAGCAGCACACAGGGGGCCCGAAACATTCAGTACTTC. The V call is TRBV6-2 or TRBV6-3, the J call TRBJ2-4; TRBD1 agrees at 9 bases. This CDR3 contains 14 residues. J lost 6 bases, V lost 6 bases, and 6 bases had no gene match. The V gene's germline CDR1 is MNHEY and CDR2 SVGEGT.

The chain employs TRBV5-1 and TRBJ1-2; no clear D gene. CDR3 length equals 14 residues. The V end lost 4 bases, the J end lost 8 bases, and 18 bases lay between the germline ends. The germline CDR1 and CDR2 sequences are SGHRS and YFSETQ. The CDR3 bases are TGCGCCAGCAGCGTGGCCACAGTGGGCTCCGGCTACACCTTC. Protein product: CASSVATVGSGYTF. The full variable domain, rest sourced from reference TRBV5-1 and TRBJ1-2, is KAGVTQTPRYLIKTRGQQVTLSCSPISGHRSVSWYQQTPGQGLQFLFEYFSETQRNKGNFPGRFSGRQFSNSRSEMNVSTLELGDSALYLCASSVATVGSGYTFGSGTRLTVV.

The CDR3 nucleotides read TGTGCCAGCAGCTCCGACCGGGATCACAATGAGCAGTTCTTC. Protein: CASSSDRDHNEQFF. The chain combines TRBV7-3 with TRBJ2-1; D possibly corresponds to TRBD2 (5 bases). Germline V gene data show CDR1 as SGHTA and CDR2 as FQGTGA. The CDR3 consists of 14 residues. The V and J ends lost 4 bases and 5 bases respectively, with 12 bases between them.

The rearrangement joins TRBV19 to TRBJ1-1; D remains unclear. The CDR3 totals 13 residues. Germline values: CDR1 LNHDA, CDR2 SQIVND (reference sequence). Trimming cost V 1 base and J 4 bases, with 7 bases left between them. CDR3 sequence reads: CASSIGRSTEAFF. CDR3 coding DNA: TGTGCCAGTAGTATAGGGCGGAGCACTGAAGCTTTCTTT.

The V gene is TRBV19, the J gene TRBJ1-2, with 8 positions matching TRBD1. The CDR3 sequence is 14 residues long. Germline V gene data show CDR1 as LNHDA and CDR2 as SQIVND (reference sequence). After removal of 4 bases from V and 3 bases from J, the junction contained 4 bases not matched to a gene. CDR3 bases: TGTGCCAGTAGTACCCTGGACAGGGACTATGGCTACACCTTC. This codes for CASSTLDRDYGYTF.

The rearrangement links TRBV19 to TRBJ2-1; 8 bases map to TRBD1. Germline V CDR1 and CDR2: LNHDA, SQIVND (reference sequence). Trimming took 3 bases from V and 3 from J; bases not matched to a gene: 7. The CDR3 runs 16 residues. The CDR3 protein is CASSIATGGSYNEQFF. The DNA of the CDR3 is TGTGCCAGTAGTATCGCTACAGGGGGTAGCTACAATGAGCAGTTCTTC.

The V call is TRBV29-1, the J call TRBJ1-1; D is ambiguous. The germline V gene encodes CDR1 SQVTM and CDR2 ANQGSEA. With 6 bases removed from V and 7 bases from J, the gap between germline ends came to 9 bases. This CDR3 is 10 amino acids long. This CDR3 reads CSVGRGEAFF. CDR3 bases: TGCAGCGTAGGCCGGGGTGAAGCTTTCTTT.

This clone occurred a few times. The rearrangement joins TRBV30 to TRBJ1-2, with no clear D. V shed 1 base and J shed 8 bases, with 17 bases lying between them. In germline, CDR1 is GTSNPN, CDR2 SVGIG (reference sequence). The CDR3 sequence is 14 residues long. CDR3 DNA sequence: TGTGCCTGGAGTGCGGGCCGCCTGAGGGAAGGCTACACCTTC. Protein: CAWSAGRLREGYTF.

The chain combines TRBV5-6 with TRBJ1-1; 10 bases match TRBD1. The CDR3 runs 14 residues. After removal of 3 bases from V and 4 bases from J, the junction contained 3 bases not matched to a gene. The germline CDR1 and CDR2 sequences are SGHDT and YYEEEE. The CDR3 region has the DNA TGTGCCAGCAGCTACCGGGACAGGGGCACTGAAGCTTTCTTT. Residues: CASSYRDRGTEAFF.

This clone came up a few times. The V gene is TRBV4-2, the J gene TRBJ1-2; D might be TRBD1 (6 bases). Trimming stripped 1 base from V and 6 bases from J, with 12 bases between. CDR3 length equals 14 residues. CDR1 LGHNA and CDR2 YNFKEQ come from the germline V gene. The CDR3 spells CASSQAGVVDGYTF. The DNA of the CDR3 is TGTGCCAGCAGCCAAGCAGGGGTAGTTGATGGCTACACCTTC.

The V gene is TRBV6-6, the J gene TRBJ2-1, with TRBD1 matching over 9 bases. The J segment lost 2 bases and the V segment lost 4 bases, leaving 3 bases of the junction unmatched. The CDR3 is 15 amino acids. Germline V gene sequence: CDR1 MNHNY, CDR2 SVGAGI (reference sequence). This CDR3 is CASSSGDRAYNEQFF. The CDR3 DNA is TGTGCCAGCAGTTCTGGGGACAGGGCCTACAATGAGCAGTTCTTC.

This clone showed up just a few times. The chain joins TRBV10-3 to TRBJ1-2; D uncertain. Germline lookup yields CDR1 ENHRY and CDR2 SYGVKD. Trimming pared 2 bases from V and 8 bases from J, leaving 15 bases between. This CDR3 is 14 amino acids long. The CDR3 DNA reads as TGTGCCATCAGTGAGGGTGAGGGAGTCCGCGGCTACACCTTC. It translates to CAISEGEGVRGYTF.

The CDR3 nucleotides are TGTGCCAGTTCCAGGCGGGGGCGCGCTGAAGCTTTCTTT. Its translation: CASSRRGRAEAFF. The gene calls are TRBV19 and TRBJ1-1; TRBD1 is a possible D gene (6 bases). The CDR3 runs to 13 residues. Deletions cut 8 bases from V and 6 bases from J, with 16 bases between. CDR1 LNHDA and CDR2 SQIVND come from the germline V gene (reference sequence).

The chain joins TRBV4-1 to TRBJ2-7; D is ambiguous. The V gene's germline CDR1 is MGHRA and CDR2 YSYEKL. V lost 0 bases and J 5 bases, leaving 8 bases between the germline ends. CDR3 length: 13 amino acids. The CDR3: CASSQDREDEQYF. CDR3 nucleotides: TGCGCCAGCAGCCAAGACAGAGAGGACGAGCAGTACTTC.

This clone appeared a single time. The chain has TRBV7-6 and TRBJ2-7, with D tentatively TRBD2 (6 bases). V was pared by 2 bases and J by 0 bases, with 11 bases between. In germline, CDR1 is SGHVS, CDR2 FNYEAQ. The CDR3 contains 15 residues. CDR3: CASSLNRDFSYEQYF. In nucleotides, the CDR3 is TGTGCCAGCAGCTTAAACCGGGACTTCTCCTACGAGCAGTACTTC.

The rearrangement links TRBV19 to TRBJ1-1, with D unresolved. The germline V gene encodes CDR1 LNHDA and CDR2 SQIVND (reference sequence). Trimming left V 3 bases short and J 0 bases short, with 8 bases between. The CDR3 is 14 amino acids. In DNA, the CDR3 is TGTGCCAGTAGTATTTCCGACATGAACACTGAAGCTTTCTTT. The encoded protein is CASSISDMNTEAFF. Full variable domain (remainder filled in from reference TRBV19 and TRBJ1-1): DGGITQSPKYLFRKEGQNVTLSCEQNLNHDAMYWYRQDPGQGLRLIYYSQIVNDFQKGDIAEGYSVSREKKESFPLTVTSAQKNPTAFYLCASSISDMNTEAFFGQGTRLTVV.